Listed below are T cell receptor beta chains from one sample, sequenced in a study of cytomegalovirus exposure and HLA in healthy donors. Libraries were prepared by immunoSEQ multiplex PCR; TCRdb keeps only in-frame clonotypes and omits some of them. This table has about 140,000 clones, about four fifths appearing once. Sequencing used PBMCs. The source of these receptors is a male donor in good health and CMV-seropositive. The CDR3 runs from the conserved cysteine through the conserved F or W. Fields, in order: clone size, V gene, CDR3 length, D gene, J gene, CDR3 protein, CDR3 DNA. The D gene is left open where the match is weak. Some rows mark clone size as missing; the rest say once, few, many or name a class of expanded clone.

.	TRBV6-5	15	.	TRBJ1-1	CASSYSSGVGTEAFF	TGTGCCAGCAGTTACTCTTCAGGGGTGGGCACTGAAGCTTTCTTT
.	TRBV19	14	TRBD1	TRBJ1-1	CASTPGQGYTEAFF	TGTGCCAGTACCCCGGGACAGGGTTACACTGAAGCTTTCTTT
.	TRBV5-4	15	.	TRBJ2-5	CASSAWDSRPGEQYF	TGTGCCAGCAGCGCTTGGGACAGCCGGCCGGGGGAGCAGTACTTC
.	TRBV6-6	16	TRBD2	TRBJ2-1	CASSLGLAGGLSEQFF	TGTGCCAGCAGTTTAGGACTAGCGGGGGGGTTGAGTGAGCAGTTCTTC
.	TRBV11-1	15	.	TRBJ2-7	CASSADNLPSYEQYF	TGTGCCAGCAGCGCCGACAATTTGCCCTCCTACGAGCAGTACTTC
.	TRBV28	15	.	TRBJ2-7	CASRFRERDRYEQYF	TGTGCCAGCAGGTTCCGGGAGAGGGATCGCTACGAGCAGTACTTC
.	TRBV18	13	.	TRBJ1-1	CASSPPVNTEAFF	TGTGCCAGCTCACCCCCGGTGAACACTGAAGCTTTCTTT
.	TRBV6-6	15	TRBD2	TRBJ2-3	CASTLAASSTDTQYF	TGTGCCAGCACCCTAGCGGCGTCTAGCACAGATACGCAGTATTTT
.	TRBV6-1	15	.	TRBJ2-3	CASGGLELHTDTQYF	TGTGCCAGCGGGGGACTGGAACTCCACACAGATACGCAGTATTTT
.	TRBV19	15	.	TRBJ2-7	CASSIHLNRADEQYF	TGTGCCAGTAGTATACATCTGAACAGGGCGGACGAGCAGTACTTC
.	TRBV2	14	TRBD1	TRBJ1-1	CAEGQGNMNTEAFF	TGTGCCGAAGGACAGGGCAACATGAACACTGAAGCTTTCTTT
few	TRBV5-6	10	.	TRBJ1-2	CARTGIGYTF	TGTGCCCGAACAGGGATTGGCTACACCTTC
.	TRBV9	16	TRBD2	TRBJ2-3	CASSPWAGGVTDTQYF	TGTGCCAGCAGCCCCTGGGCGGGGGGCGTCACAGATACGCAGTATTTT
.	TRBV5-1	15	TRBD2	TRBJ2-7	CASSLGLTSANEQYF	TGCGCCAGCAGCTTGGGGCTAACTAGCGCCAACGAGCAGTACTTC
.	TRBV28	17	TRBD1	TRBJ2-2	CASTKRQGMIGARELFF	TGTGCCAGCACAAAACGACAGGGGATGATTGGGGCCCGGGAGCTGTTTTTT
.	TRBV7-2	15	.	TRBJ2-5	CASSLAVSRGETQYF	TGTGCCAGCAGCTTAGCTGTCTCTAGAGGAGAGACCCAGTACTTC
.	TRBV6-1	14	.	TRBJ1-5	CATVQDYSNQPQHF	TGTGCCACCGTGCAGGATTATAGCAATCAGCCCCAGCATTTT
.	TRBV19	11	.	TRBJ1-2	CASSIFGGYTF	TGTGCCAGTAGTATCTTTGGCGGCTACACCTTC
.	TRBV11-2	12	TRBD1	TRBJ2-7	CASSLVGGTGNF	TGTGCCAGCAGCTTAGTGGGGGGGACAGGGAACTTC
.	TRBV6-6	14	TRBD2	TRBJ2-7	CASSYPGLDYEQYF	TGTGCCAGCAGTTACCCCGGACTAGACTACGAGCAGTACTTC
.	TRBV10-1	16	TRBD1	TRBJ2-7	CASTVSGVDRGDEQYF	TGCGCCAGCACAGTGAGTGGTGTGGACAGGGGTGACGAGCAGTACTTC
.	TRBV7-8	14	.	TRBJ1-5	CASRGGDSNQPQHF	TGTGCCAGCAGGGGGGGAGATAGCAATCAGCCCCAGCATTTT
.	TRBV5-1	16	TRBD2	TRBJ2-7	CASSLWATSGGNEQYF	TGCGCCAGCAGCTTGTGGGCAACTAGCGGGGGAAACGAGCAGTACTTC